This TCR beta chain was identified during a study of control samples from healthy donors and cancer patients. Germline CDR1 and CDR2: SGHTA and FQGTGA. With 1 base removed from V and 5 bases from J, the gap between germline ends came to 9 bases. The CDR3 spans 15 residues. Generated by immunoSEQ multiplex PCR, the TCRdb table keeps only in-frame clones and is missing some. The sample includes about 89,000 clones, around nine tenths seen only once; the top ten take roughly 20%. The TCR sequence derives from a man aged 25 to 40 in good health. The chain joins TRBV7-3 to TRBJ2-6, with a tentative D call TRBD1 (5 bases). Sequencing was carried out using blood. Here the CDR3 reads CASSLMQGRANVLTF. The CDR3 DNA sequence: TGTGCCAGCAGCTTAATGCAGGGCCGGGCCAACGTCCTGACTTTC.